These 29 T cell receptor beta chains were all obtained from the same sample, sequenced in a study of blood T cell repertoires in COVID-19. The assay was immunoSEQ multiplex PCR, and TCRdb's table has in-frame clones only and misses some. Of 160,000 or so clones in the sample, around 91% were seen once. Sequenced input: peripheral blood. Receptor source: a woman aged 40 to 50 with acute or convalescent COVID-19.

V gene TRBV24-1 combines with J gene TRBJ2-1; TRBD2 aligns across 8 bases. The germline V gene has CDR1 KGHDR and CDR2 SFDVKD. This CDR3 contains 16 residues. With V trimmed by 4 bases and J by 0 bases, 4 bases remained unmatched. CDR3 loop: CATSEPSGSSYNEQFF. The DNA of the CDR3 is TGTGCCACCAGTGAACCGAGCGGGAGCTCCTACAATGAGCAGTTCTTC.

The J gene is TRBJ1-6, the V gene TRBV6-4; D call uncertain. Germline assignment: CDR1 MRHNA and CDR2 SNTAGT. The length of the CDR3 is 13 residues. V gave up 2 bases and J gave up 6 bases, with 5 bases separating them. The DNA for the CDR3 is TGTGCCAGCAGTGACCAGGTTAATTCACCCCTCCACTTT. Protein sequence: CASSDQVNSPLHF.

The V call is TRBV7-6, the J call TRBJ2-5; D is possibly TRBD1 (5 bases). The V gene lost 2 bases and the J gene lost 2 bases, with 12 bases spanning the gap. The CDR3 is made up of 15 amino acids. The germline gives CDR1 SGHVS, CDR2 FNYEAQ. This CDR3 is CASSLIPGQQETQYF. CDR3 nucleotides: TGTGCCAGCAGCTTAATCCCCGGACAACAAGAGACCCAGTACTTC.

V is TRBV5-1 and J is TRBJ2-3; 9 nucleotides match TRBD2. This CDR3 is 17 amino acids long. The V segment lost 0 bases and the J segment 3 bases; nucleotides outside the gene matches: 8. Germline lookup yields CDR1 SGHRS and CDR2 YFSETQ. The CDR3 region is CASSLAFTAGGTDTQYF. The CDR3 DNA sequence: TGCGCCAGCAGCTTGGCCTTTACCGCGGGGGGGACAGATACGCAGTATTTT.

In DNA, the CDR3 is TGTGCCTGGAGTGGGGTAGCGGGAGGGCCTGGTGAGCAGTTCTTC. Encoded protein: CAWSGVAGGPGEQFF. The V call is TRBV30, the J call TRBJ2-1; 11 positions agree with TRBD2. There are 15 residues in the CDR3. CDR1 is GTSNPN, CDR2 SVGIG, per germline (reference sequence). Trimming removed 1 base from V and 9 bases from J; junction bases left unmatched: 8.

This clone appeared a single time. This chain links TRBV7-2 with TRBJ1-5; D is possibly TRBD1 (6 bases). Trimming pared 3 bases from V and 2 bases from J, leaving 20 bases between. Germline V gene lookup returns CDR1 SGHTA and CDR2 FQGNSA. CDR3 length equals 18 residues. This chain's CDR3 is CASSFRGRAGGGNQPQHF. CDR3 sequence (DNA): TGTGCCAGCAGCTTCAGGGGCAGGGCGGGGGGTGGCAATCAGCCCCAGCATTTT.

V is TRBV30 and J is TRBJ1-6, with a weak D call TRBD1 (5 bases). Germline CDR1 is GTSNPN and CDR2 is SVGIG (reference sequence). The V end was cut by 1 base, the J end by 7 bases, with 11 bases between. CDR3 length equals 14 residues. The CDR3 sequence: CAWSEAGLNSPLHF. The CDR3, as DNA: TGTGCCTGGAGTGAGGCGGGGCTCAATTCACCCCTCCACTTT.

The chain recombines TRBV5-1 with TRBJ2-5; possible D gene TRBD2, 5 bases. The CDR3 loop spans 14 amino acids. Germline-derived CDR1 and CDR2 are SGHRS and YFSETQ. V was clipped by 1 base and J by 4 bases, with 11 bases between them. As DNA, the CDR3 is TGCGCCAGCAGCTTGACCGGGGTTGTAGAGACCCAGTACTTC. Translated, it gives CASSLTGVVETQYF.

The J gene is TRBJ1-1, the V gene TRBV30, with TRBD1 matching 9 bases. CDR3 length: 13 amino acids. Germline V gives CDR1 GTSNPN, CDR2 SVGIG (reference sequence). V lost 8 bases and J lost 3; bases outside the gene matches: 7. The CDR3: CAGSGTGYTEAFF. The CDR3, as DNA: TGTGCCGGATCCGGGACAGGGTACACTGAAGCTTTCTTT.

CDR3 sequence reads: CASSLVRGNNNNEQFF. Written as DNA, the CDR3 is TGTGCCAGCAGCTTAGTGCGGGGTAACAACAACAATGAGCAGTTCTTC. The chain uses TRBV11-3 and TRBJ2-1, with a weak D call TRBD2 (6 bases). CDR3 size: 16 residues. V shed 1 base and J shed 5 bases, with 15 bases lying between them. The germline CDR1 and CDR2 sequences are SGHNT and YENEEA.

The chain is built from TRBV7-9 and TRBJ1-3, with 9 bases identical to TRBD1. The CDR3 covers 15 residues. After removal of 4 bases from V and 0 bases from J, the junction contained 1 base not matched to a gene. Germline-derived CDR1 and CDR2 are SEHNR and FQNEAQ (reference sequence). The CDR3 here is CASSSTGGSGNTIYF. CDR3 nucleotides: TGTGCCAGCAGCTCGACAGGGGGCTCTGGAAACACCATATATTTT.

The chain's CDR3 is CASSYPGLAGANNEQFF. Here the CDR3 DNA reads TGCGCCAGCAGCTACCCGGGACTAGCGGGGGCCAACAATGAGCAGTTCTTC. The V and J genes are TRBV5-1 and TRBJ2-1; 14 bases match TRBD2. The germline CDR1 and CDR2 sequences are SGHRS and YFSETQ. The V and J ends lost 3 bases and 5 bases, in that order; junction bases with no gene match: 7. CDR3 length: 17 residues. Complete variable domain (other parts from reference TRBV5-1 and TRBJ2-1): KAGVTQTPRYLIKTRGQQVTLSCSPISGHRSVSWYQQTPGQGLQFLFEYFSETQRNKGNFPGRFSGRQFSNSRSEMNVSTLELGDSALYLCASSYPGLAGANNEQFFGPGTRLTVL.

This clone has a handful of counts. The V and J genes are TRBV7-3 and TRBJ2-3; TRBD2 aligns across 7 bases. The ends lost 1 base at V and 1 base at J; junction bases unmatched: 11. This CDR3 region has 18 residues. The germline V gene encodes CDR1 SGHTA and CDR2 FQGTGA. In DNA, the CDR3 is TGTGCCAGCAGCTTAAGGACCAGGCGGGAGTCTGGCACAGATACGCAGTATTTT. Encoded protein: CASSLRTRRESGTDTQYF.

The chain has TRBV4-1 and TRBJ2-1; 9 positions match TRBD1. In germline, CDR1 is MGHRA, CDR2 YSYEKL. The CDR3 has 15 residues. V gave up 0 bases and J gave up 5 bases; unmatched junction bases: 2. The CDR3 coding sequence is TGCGCCAGCAGCCAAGATCGACAGGGGGACAATGAGCAGTTCTTC. Its protein product is CASSQDRQGDNEQFF.

The CDR3 DNA follows: TGTGCCAGCAGCTCTGCACTAGCCAAGGGTGTGAACACTGAAGCTTTCTTT. Its protein product is CASSSALAKGVNTEAFF. The chain employs TRBV7-8 and TRBJ1-1, with D unclear. The CDR3 spans 17 residues. CDR1 is SGHVS, CDR2 FQNEAQ, per germline. V lost 4 bases and J 0 bases, leaving 18 bases between the germline ends.

The chain employs TRBV5-1 and TRBJ2-3, with TRBD2 identical over 12 bases. There are 16 residues in the CDR3. J gave up 3 bases and V 5 bases, and 7 bases lay outside the gene matches. Germline V gene sequence: CDR1 SGHRS, CDR2 YFSETQ. The CDR3, as DNA: TGCGCCAGCAGGTCGACGGGACTAGCGGGTACAGATACGCAGTATTTT. This encodes CASRSTGLAGTDTQYF.

This clone was detected only once. This rearrangement joins TRBV7-9 to TRBJ2-7; TRBD1 is a possible D gene (6 bases). The CDR3 is 15 amino acids. CDR1 is SEHNR and CDR2 is FQNEAQ in the germline V gene (reference sequence). V was cut by 3 bases and J by 5 bases, with 17 bases left in between. CDR3 loop: CASSFRDKSYHEQYF. CDR3 coding DNA: TGTGCCAGCAGCTTCCGGGACAAGTCTTACCACGAGCAGTACTTC. Full variable domain (missing parts from reference TRBV7-9 and TRBJ2-7): DTGVSQNPRHKITKRGQNVTFRCDPISEHNRLYWYRQTLGQGPEFLTYFQNEAQLEKSRLLSDRFSAERPKGSFSTLEIQRTEQGDSAMYLCASSFRDKSYHEQYFGPGTRLTVT.

The chain recombines TRBV19 with TRBJ1-5, with 8 positions matching TRBD1. In germline, CDR1 is LNHDA, CDR2 SQIVND (reference sequence). Trimming cost V 5 bases and J 5 bases; bases outside gene matches: 8. The CDR3 spans 15 residues. This CDR3 is CASSRIRGPDQPQHF. For the CDR3, the DNA is TGTGCCAGTAGTCGTATCAGGGGGCCGGATCAGCCCCAGCATTTT. The entire variable domain, with the rest obtained from reference TRBV19 and TRBJ1-5, is as follows: DGGITQSPKYLFRKEGQNVTLSCEQNLNHDAMYWYRQDPGQGLRLIYYSQIVNDFQKGDIAEGYSVSREKKESFPLTVTSAQKNPTAFYLCASSRIRGPDQPQHFGDGTRLSIL.

The chain couples TRBV6-1 to TRBJ1-5; D unresolved. The CDR3 length is 17 residues. Trimming removed 3 bases at V and 1 base at J, with 16 bases between. CDR1 MNHNS and CDR2 SASEGT come from the germline V gene. The CDR3 DNA is TGTGCCAGCAGTGAGAGAACAAGAACAGCCAGCAATCAGCCCCAGCATTTT. Its protein is CASSERTRTASNQPQHF.

This chain uses TRBV19 with TRBJ2-7; TRBD2 matches at 7 bases. Germline values: CDR1 LNHDA, CDR2 SQIVND (reference sequence). Losses at the gene ends were 3 bases for V and 3 bases for J; bases not matched to a gene: 5. This CDR3 is built from 14 residues. DNA for the CDR3: TGTGCCAGTAGTATCGCAGGGAGGGTCTACGAGCAGTACTTC. Translation gives CASSIAGRVYEQYF.

Concerning this clone: A junction boundary mismatches the germline segment, possibly from a read error. The V call is TRBV19, the J call TRBJ1-6; 8 nucleotides agree with TRBD1. The CDR3 loop spans 14 amino acids. The germline V gene encodes CDR1 LNHDA and CDR2 SQIVND (reference sequence). CDR3 amino acids: CASSSGQGNSPLHF. Here the CDR3 DNA reads TGTGCCAGTAGTAGCGGACAGGGTAATTCGCCCCTCCACTTT.

V usage is TRBV9 and J usage is TRBJ1-6; tentative D call: TRBD1 (6 bases). V lost 3 bases, J lost 6 bases, and 13 bases lay in between. CDR1 SGDLS and CDR2 YYNGEE come from the germline V gene. There are 15 residues in the CDR3. In DNA form, the CDR3 reads TGTGCCAGCAGCGGCCCGGGACACGTTAATTCACCCCTCCACTTT. This codes for CASSGPGHVNSPLHF.

The gene calls are TRBV19 and TRBJ2-1; possible D gene TRBD1, 6 bases. V gave up 4 bases and J gave up 6 bases, with 16 bases separating them. The CDR3 totals 15 residues. Germline CDR1 LNHDA, CDR2 SQIVND (reference sequence). CDR3 in amino acids: CASSTNRVGRNEQFF. CDR3 DNA: TGTGCCAGTAGTACGAACAGGGTAGGACGCAATGAGCAGTTCTTC.

This chain links TRBV7-9 with TRBJ2-3; a weak D match, TRBD2 (7 bases). CDR3 length equals 16 residues. In germline, CDR1 is SEHNR, CDR2 FQNEAQ (reference sequence). V was cut by 5 bases and J by 2 bases, with 17 bases left in between. Here the CDR3 DNA reads TGTGCCAGCAGCCCGAGGGGGGGGCGGGTCACAGATACGCAGTATTTT. Protein sequence: CASSPRGGRVTDTQYF.

With regard to this clone: Other DNA sequences in the same sample also yield this CDR3. The V call is TRBV12-3 or TRBV12-4, the J call TRBJ2-7; 9 bases map to TRBD1. V shed 5 bases and J 4 bases; nucleotides not matched to a gene: 3. The CDR3 loop spans 13 amino acids. CDR3 in amino acids: CASSLGQGYEQYF. In nucleotides, the CDR3 is TGTGCCAGCAGTCTGGGACAGGGTTACGAGCAGTACTTC.

The rearrangement links TRBV6-5 to TRBJ2-1; D is ambiguous. V was cut by 5 bases and J by 0 bases, with 8 bases left in between. The CDR3 length is 14 residues. CDR1 is MNHEY and CDR2 is SVGAGI in the germline V gene. Written as DNA, the CDR3 is TGTGCCAGCAGTCCCACAGTCTCCTACAATGAGCAGTTCTTC. It specifies CASSPTVSYNEQFF.

The chain uses TRBV18 and TRBJ1-1; no firm D call. Germline V gene sequence: CDR1 KGHSH, CDR2 LQKENI. The CDR3 sequence is 15 residues long. Trimming cost V 3 bases and J 3 bases, with 14 bases left between them. For the CDR3, the DNA is TGTGCCAGCTCACCTTGGGCCAGCACCGACACTGAAGCTTTCTTT. It codes for CASSPWASTDTEAFF.

CDR3 region: CASSLSPGGNTGELFF. For the CDR3, the DNA is TGTGCCAGCAGTTTATCTCCCGGGGGAAACACCGGGGAGCTGTTTTTT. V usage is TRBV27 and J usage is TRBJ2-2, with D perhaps matching TRBD2 (6 bases). CDR1 is MNHEY and CDR2 is SMNVEV in the germline V gene (reference sequence). This CDR3 region has 16 residues. The V end was cut by 0 bases, the J end by 2 bases, with 10 bases between.

The chain is built from TRBV28 and TRBJ1-4, with 7 bases fitting TRBD1. Unmatched junction bases numbered 9, after V lost 3 bases and J lost 8 bases. The CDR3 has 15 residues. Germline V lookup: CDR1 MDHEN, CDR2 SYDVKM. CDR3 sequence reads: CASSLPQGSGEKLFF. CDR3 in DNA: TGTGCCAGCAGTTTGCCACAGGGGTCAGGGGAAAAACTGTTTTTT.